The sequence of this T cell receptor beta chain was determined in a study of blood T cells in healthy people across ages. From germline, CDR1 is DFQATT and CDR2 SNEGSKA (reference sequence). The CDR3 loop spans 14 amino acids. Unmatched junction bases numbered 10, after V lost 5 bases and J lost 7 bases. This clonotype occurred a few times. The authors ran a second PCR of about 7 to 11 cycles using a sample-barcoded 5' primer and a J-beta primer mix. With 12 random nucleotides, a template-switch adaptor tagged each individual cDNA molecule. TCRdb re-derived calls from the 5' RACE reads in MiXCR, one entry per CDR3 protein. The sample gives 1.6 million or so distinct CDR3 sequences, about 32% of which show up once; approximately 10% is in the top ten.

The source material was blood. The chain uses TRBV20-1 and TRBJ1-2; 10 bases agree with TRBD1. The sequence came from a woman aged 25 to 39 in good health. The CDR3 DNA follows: TGCAGTGCTCTAAGACAGGGGGCAGGAGGTGGCTACACCTTC. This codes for CSALRQGAGGGYTF.